The 17 T cell receptor beta chains below come from one sample, sequenced in a study of T cell responses to AZD1222 COVID-19 vaccine. TCRdb keeps only in-frame clones here, not all; method: immunoSEQ multiplex PCR. The repertoire consists of around 150,000 clones, with approximately 84% occurring once and the leading ten covering 4.1%. The sequencing used peripheral blood, collected on day 0 of AZD1222 vaccination. The receptors originated from an adult in good health.

The chain employs TRBV29-1 and TRBJ2-3; 12 bases are a match to TRBD2. This CDR3 has 14 residues. Germline V gives CDR1 SQVTM, CDR2 ANQGSEA. The junction had 2 bases not matched to a gene; V was cut back by 5 bases and J by 2 bases. CDR3 coding DNA: TGCAGCGTTCGACTAGCGGGAGTCACAGATACGCAGTATTTT. It encodes CSVRLAGVTDTQYF.

This rearrangement joins TRBV29-1 to TRBJ2-1; D remains unclear. V was clipped by 4 bases and J by 13 bases, with 8 bases between them. Germline V CDR1 and CDR2: SQVTM, ANQGSEA. The CDR3 loop spans 9 amino acids. The CDR3 bases are TGCAGCGTTGGGACCCCTCAGTTCTTC. This translates into CSVGTPQFF.

V and J are TRBV27 and TRBJ1-3, with 11 nucleotides matching TRBD1. This CDR3 spans 15 amino acids. V was pared by 4 bases and J by 3 bases, with 2 bases of the junction left unmatched. CDR1 MNHEY and CDR2 SMNVEV come from the germline V gene (reference sequence). CDR3 DNA: TGTGCCAGCAGTTGGACAGGGGGCCTTGGAAACACCATATATTTT. Amino acid sequence: CASSWTGGLGNTIYF.

The V and J genes are TRBV2 and TRBJ1-5, with D hard to call. Trimming removed 3 bases from V and 6 bases from J, with 6 bases in between. CDR1 is SNHLY and CDR2 is FYNNEI in the germline V gene. CDR3 length equals 12 residues. CDR3 nucleotide sequence: TGTGCCAGCAGTGATCTTACTCAGCCCCAGCATTTT. This encodes CASSDLTQPQHF. Filled out from reference TRBV2 and TRBJ1-5, the complete variable domain reads EPEVTQTPSHQVTQMGQEVILRCVPISNHLYFYWYRQILGQKVEFLVSFYNNEISEKSEIFDDQFSVERPDGSNFTLKIRSTKLEDSAMYFCASSDLTQPQHFGDGTRLSIL.

This sequence joins TRBV3-1 (or the pseudogene TRBV3-2) and TRBJ1-6; 7 positions agree with TRBD1. From germline, CDR1 is LGHDT and CDR2 YNNKEL (reference sequence). CDR3 length equals 16 residues. V lost 5 bases to trimming and J lost 5 bases; unmatched junction nucleotides: 9. CDR3 sequence (DNA): TGTGCCAGCAGCTCTCTTCCGACAGGGAATAATTCACCCCTCCACTTT. Protein: CASSSLPTGNNSPLHF.

The chain links TRBV7-8 to TRBJ1-2; no clear D. Germline assignment: CDR1 SGHVS and CDR2 FQNEAQ. V lost 5 bases and J lost 8, with 24 bases in between. The CDR3 runs to 16 residues. The CDR3 nucleotides are TGTGCCAGCAGCCCAACCCACCCGACCGACGTGGGAGGCTACACCTTC. As protein: CASSPTHPTDVGGYTF.

This clone was recorded once. The V and J genes are TRBV28 and TRBJ1-5, with 7 bases matching TRBD1. V lost 6 bases and J lost 4; bases outside the gene matches: 12. CDR3 size: 16 residues. Germline V CDR1 and CDR2: MDHEN, SYDVKM. CDR3 DNA sequence: TGTGCCAGCAGCTCCCCCGGGGACAGTCTGAATCAGCCCCAGCATTTT. This translates into CASSSPGDSLNQPQHF.

This clone has more than one count but fewer than ten. The genes are TRBV6-1 and TRBJ1-6, with D perhaps matching TRBD1 (5 bases). The CDR3 covers 18 residues. CDR1 and CDR2 (germline): MNHNS, SASEGT. Trimming removed 4 bases from V and 1 base from J, with 17 bases in between. DNA of the CDR3: TGTGCCAGCAGTGCCCTAGACAGCAAGGGGTCCTATAATTCACCCCTCCACTTT. Protein product: CASSALDSKGSYNSPLHF.

This chain connects TRBV25-1 to TRBJ1-5; no firm D call. The CDR3 consists of 14 residues. V was cut by 1 base and J by 4 bases, with 8 bases left in between. Per the germline V gene, CDR1 is MGHDK and CDR2 is SYGVNS. In nucleotides, the CDR3 is TGTGCCAGCAGTGAATCCGGCATAAATCAGCCCCAGCATTTT. Protein sequence: CASSESGINQPQHF.

This sequence joins TRBV5-6 and TRBJ1-1; 10 bases are shared with TRBD1. In germline, CDR1 is SGHDT, CDR2 YYEEEE. The CDR3 has 17 residues. The trim removed 4 bases at V and 1 base at J, leaving 10 bases unmatched. CDR3 residues: CASSQTTGGWRNTEAFF. The DNA for the CDR3 is TGTGCCAGCAGCCAGACGACAGGGGGCTGGAGGAACACTGAAGCTTTCTTT.

This clone was seen once. The chain employs TRBV5-4 and TRBJ1-2; the match to TRBD1 covers 10 bases. The CDR3 covers 16 residues. Trimming removed 5 bases from V and 4 bases from J; junction bases left unmatched: 11. Germline loops: CDR1 SGHNT, CDR2 YYREEE (reference sequence). Here the CDR3 DNA reads TGTGCCAGCAGGGCGACAGGGGGCCCCACCAGCTATGGCTACACCTTC. The encoded protein is CASRATGGPTSYGYTF.

The chain uses TRBV5-1 and TRBJ2-5, with TRBD1 as a possible D gene (5 bases). Germline CDR1 and CDR2: SGHRS and YFSETQ. The length of the CDR3 is 13 residues. Trimming left V 1 base short and J 3 bases short, with 7 bases between. The CDR3 loop is CASSLMTEETQYF. The CDR3 nucleotides read TGCGCCAGCAGCTTGATGACAGAAGAGACCCAGTACTTC.

Only one count was recorded for this clone. The V and J genes are TRBV19 and TRBJ2-7; TRBD1 matches at 10 bases. V lost 2 bases, J lost 1 base, and 5 bases stayed unmatched. This CDR3 has 16 amino acids. Per the germline V gene, CDR1 is LNHDA and CDR2 is SQIVND (reference sequence). CDR3 in DNA: TGTGCCAGTAGTATAACCGGGACAGGGGCATCCTACGAGCAGTACTTC. This sequence encodes CASSITGTGASYEQYF.

V is TRBV9 and J is TRBJ2-5; the D gene is possibly TRBD1 (5 bases). The CDR3 spans 14 residues. Trimming took off 0 bases at V and 5 bases at J, with 11 bases between the two ends. The germline V gene encodes CDR1 SGDLS and CDR2 YYNGEE. The DNA of the CDR3 is TGTGCCAGCAGCGTAGATCCAGGGCTGGAGACCCAGTACTTC. Translating it yields CASSVDPGLETQYF.

This clone was seen a handful of times. The chain uses TRBV29-1 and TRBJ2-3; 10 nucleotides match TRBD1. CDR3 length: 17 amino acids. Unmatched junction bases numbered 12, after V lost 4 bases and J lost 2 bases. Germline CDR1 reads SQVTM; CDR2 reads ANQGSEA. The CDR3 region has the DNA TGCAGCGTTGTCCCAGCAATAGGGACAGGGGCCACAGATACGCAGTATTTT. Its protein product is CSVVPAIGTGATDTQYF.

The genes are TRBV24-1 and TRBJ2-5; 7 positions match TRBD2. Germline values: CDR1 KGHDR, CDR2 SFDVKD. J gave up 4 bases and V 4 bases, and 14 bases lay outside the gene matches. This CDR3 spans 17 amino acids. In DNA, the CDR3 is TGTGCCACCAGTGACCCCGGGGCGGGACTAAAGAGAGAGACCCAGTACTTC. This gives the protein CATSDPGAGLKRETQYF.

This chain links TRBV12-3 or TRBV12-4 with TRBJ1-4, with D hard to call. V lost 4 bases to trimming and J lost 3 bases, with 6 bases between them. The CDR3 is 13 amino acids. CDR3 loop: CASSSGPNEKLFF. Written as DNA, the CDR3 is TGTGCCAGCAGTTCCGGACCTAATGAAAAACTGTTTTTT.